This T cell receptor beta chain was documented in a study of PD-1 blockade in classical Hodgkin lymphoma. General study findings and limits: Baseline TCR diversity was reportedly lower in newly diagnosed patients than healthy donors. Those achieving complete response showed baseline diversity like newly diagnosed patients.

Remarks on this clone: Its antigen is currently unknown.

Every patient was affected by relapse after autologous stem cell transplantation, while exposure to brentuximab vedotin was not uniform. Best responses fell into complete response, partial response or progressive disease. Sequenced by immunoSEQ multiplex PCR; TCRdb stores in-frame clones only, minus some. The repertoire holds fewer than 75,000 clones, with approximately 90% as singletons. This CDR3 is 13 amino acids long. V was trimmed by 5 bases and J by 7 bases, leaving 12 bases between them. Germline V gene sequence: CDR1 MNHEY, CDR2 SMNVEV (reference sequence). This clonotype originated in a human donor with classical Hodgkin lymphoma. This chain joins TRBV27 and TRBJ1-5; D gene uncertain. The specimen comprised peripheral blood mononuclear cells (PBMCs), sampled before the second cycle of nivolumab. CDR3 residues: CASSPSEGQPQHF. In nucleotides, the CDR3 is TGTGCCAGCAGTCCCTCGGAAGGGCAGCCCCAGCATTTT.